This T cell receptor beta chain was documented in a study of molecular identifiers for immune sequencing clone quantification. V lost 8 bases and J 2 bases, leaving 18 bases between the germline ends. The CDR3 has 16 amino acids. Germline V gives CDR1 SGHVS, CDR2 FNYEAQ. With 10%, 30% or 50% of RNA, roughly 20,000 to 1,000,000 naive CD8 T cells were sequenced. Bulk TCR libraries were made with methods that had been previously described and with listed TCR primers. TCRdb reprocessed the PCR reads with MiXCR, giving one entry per CDR3 protein. The table lists some 580,000 distinct CDR3 sequences, about 25% of them singletons.

The chain combines TRBV7-6 with TRBJ2-2; the D call may be TRBD1 or TRBD2 (5 bases each). The source material was naive CD8+ T cells from blood, with Jurkat cell RNA spiked in. Subset denoted: FACS-sorted CD8+CD4-CCR7+CD45RA+ naive T cells. This TCR came from a human donor in good health. Some libraries in this study had Jurkat cell RNA spiked in. In DNA, the CDR3 is TGTGCCAGCTCCGGGTCGGCCGGGGCAAACACCGGGGAGCTGTTTTTT. Protein product: CASSGSAGANTGELFF.